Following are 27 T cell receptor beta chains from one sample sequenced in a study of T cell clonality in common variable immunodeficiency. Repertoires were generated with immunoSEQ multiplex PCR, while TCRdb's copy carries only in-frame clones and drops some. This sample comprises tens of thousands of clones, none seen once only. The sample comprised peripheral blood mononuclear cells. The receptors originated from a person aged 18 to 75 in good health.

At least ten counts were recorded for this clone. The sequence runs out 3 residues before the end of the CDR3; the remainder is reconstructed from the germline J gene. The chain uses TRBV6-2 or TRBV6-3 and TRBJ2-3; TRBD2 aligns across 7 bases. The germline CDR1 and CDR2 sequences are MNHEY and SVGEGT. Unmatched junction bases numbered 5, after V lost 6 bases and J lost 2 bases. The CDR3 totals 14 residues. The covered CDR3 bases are TGTGCCAGCAGAGGTGCGGGAGCCACAGATACG. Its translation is CASRGAGATDT. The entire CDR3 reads CASRGAGATDTQYF.

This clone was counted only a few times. The sequenced part of the CDR3 DNA is TGTGCCAGTAGAAGGCAGGCTCCTAACTATGGC. As protein: CASRRQAPNYG. The complete CDR3 reads CASRRQAPNYGYTF. The chain links TRBV11-2 to TRBJ1-2; no firm D call. The sequenced fragment ends 3 residues before the CDR3 boundary, so the rest is inferred from the germline J gene. V gave up 9 bases and J gave up 0 bases, with 14 bases separating them. CDR3 length: 14 amino acids. Germline V gives CDR1 SGHAT, CDR2 FQNNGV.

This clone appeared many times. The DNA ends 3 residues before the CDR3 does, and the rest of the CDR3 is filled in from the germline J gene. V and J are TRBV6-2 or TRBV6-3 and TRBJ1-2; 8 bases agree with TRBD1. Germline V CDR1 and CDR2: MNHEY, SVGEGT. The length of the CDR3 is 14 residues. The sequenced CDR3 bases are TGTGCCAGCAGGAGACAGGGGTCCTACAATGAG. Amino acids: CASRRQGSYNE. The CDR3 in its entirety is CASRRQGSYNEYTF.

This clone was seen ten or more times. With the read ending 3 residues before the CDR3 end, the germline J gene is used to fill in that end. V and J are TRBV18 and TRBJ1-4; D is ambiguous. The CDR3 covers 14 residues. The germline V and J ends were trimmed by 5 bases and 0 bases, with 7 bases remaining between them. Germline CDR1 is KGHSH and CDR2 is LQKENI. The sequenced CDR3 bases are TGTGCCAGCTCATCGACTACAACTAATGAAAAA. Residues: CASSSTTTNEK. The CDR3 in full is CASSSTTTNEKLFF.

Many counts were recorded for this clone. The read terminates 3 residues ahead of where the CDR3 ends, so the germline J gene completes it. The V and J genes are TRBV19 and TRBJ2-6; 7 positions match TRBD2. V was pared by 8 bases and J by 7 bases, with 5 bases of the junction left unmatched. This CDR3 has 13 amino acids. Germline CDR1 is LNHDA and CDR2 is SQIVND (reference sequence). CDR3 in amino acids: CASGERDANVLTF. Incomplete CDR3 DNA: TGTGCCAGTGGCGAGCGGGACGCCAACGTC.

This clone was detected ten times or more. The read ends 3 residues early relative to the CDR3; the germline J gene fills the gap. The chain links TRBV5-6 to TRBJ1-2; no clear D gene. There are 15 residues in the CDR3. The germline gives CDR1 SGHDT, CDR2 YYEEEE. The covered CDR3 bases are TGTGCCAGCAGCTTGGAATCGGGTTTCGGGTCCGGC. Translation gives CASSLESGFGSG. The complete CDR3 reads CASSLESGFGSGYTF.

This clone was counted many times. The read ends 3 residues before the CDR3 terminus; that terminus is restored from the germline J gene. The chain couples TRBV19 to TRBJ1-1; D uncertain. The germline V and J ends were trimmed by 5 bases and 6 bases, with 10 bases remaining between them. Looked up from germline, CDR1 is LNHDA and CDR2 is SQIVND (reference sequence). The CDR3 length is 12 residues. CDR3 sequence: CASSAGKAEAFF. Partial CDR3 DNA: TGTGCCAGTAGTGCAGGAAAGGCTGAA.

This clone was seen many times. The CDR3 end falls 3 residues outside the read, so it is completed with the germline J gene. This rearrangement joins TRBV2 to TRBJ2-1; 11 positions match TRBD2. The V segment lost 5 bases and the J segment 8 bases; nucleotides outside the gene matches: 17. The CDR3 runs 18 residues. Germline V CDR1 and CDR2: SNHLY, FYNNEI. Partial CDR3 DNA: TGTGCCAGCAGTTCCCCACTCCGACTAGCGGGATTCGAAGATGAG. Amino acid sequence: CASSSPLRLAGFEDE. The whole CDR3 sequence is CASSSPLRLAGFEDEQFF.

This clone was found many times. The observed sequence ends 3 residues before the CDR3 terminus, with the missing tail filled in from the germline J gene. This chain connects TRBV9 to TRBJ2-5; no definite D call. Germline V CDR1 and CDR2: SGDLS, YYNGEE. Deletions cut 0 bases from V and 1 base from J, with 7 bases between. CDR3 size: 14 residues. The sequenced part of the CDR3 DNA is TGTGCCAGCAGCGTAGCAGGATTCCAAGAGACC. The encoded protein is CASSVAGFQET. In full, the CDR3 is CASSVAGFQETQYF.

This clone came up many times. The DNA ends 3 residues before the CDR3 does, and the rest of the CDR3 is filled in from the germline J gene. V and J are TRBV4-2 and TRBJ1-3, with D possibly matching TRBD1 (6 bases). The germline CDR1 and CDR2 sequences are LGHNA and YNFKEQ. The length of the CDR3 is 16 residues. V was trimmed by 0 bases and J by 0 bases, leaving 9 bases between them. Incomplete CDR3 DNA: TGTGCCAGCAGCCAAGAGGAAGGGGGCTCTGGAAACACC. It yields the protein CASSQEEGGSGNT. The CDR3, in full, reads CASSQEEGGSGNTIYF.

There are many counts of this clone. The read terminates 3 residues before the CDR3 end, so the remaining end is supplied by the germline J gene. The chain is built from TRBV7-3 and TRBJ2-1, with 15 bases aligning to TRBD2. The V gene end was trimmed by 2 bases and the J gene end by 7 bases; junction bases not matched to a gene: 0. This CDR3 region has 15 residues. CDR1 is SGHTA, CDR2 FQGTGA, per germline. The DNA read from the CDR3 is TGTGCCAGCAGCTTAGGGACTAGCGGGAGGAATGAG. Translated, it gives CASSLGTSGRNE. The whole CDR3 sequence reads CASSLGTSGRNEQFF.

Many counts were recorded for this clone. Incomplete CDR3 DNA: TGTGCCAGCAGGTCTTTGGACGGGGGAAACTATGGC. As protein: CASRSLDGGNYG. The CDR3 as a whole reads CASRSLDGGNYGYTF. V and J are TRBV2 and TRBJ1-2; maybe TRBD1 (5 bases). The read terminates 3 residues before the CDR3 end, so the remaining end is supplied by the germline J gene. Deletions cut 6 bases from V and 2 bases from J, with 16 bases between. CDR1 is SNHLY and CDR2 is FYNNEI in the germline V gene. This CDR3 has 15 residues.

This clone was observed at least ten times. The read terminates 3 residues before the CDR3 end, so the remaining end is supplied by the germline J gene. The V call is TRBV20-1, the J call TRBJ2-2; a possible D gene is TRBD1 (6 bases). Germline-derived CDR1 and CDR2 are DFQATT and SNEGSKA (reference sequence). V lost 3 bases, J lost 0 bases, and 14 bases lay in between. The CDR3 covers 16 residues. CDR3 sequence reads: CSARKSGTPNTGELFF. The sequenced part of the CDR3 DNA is TGCAGTGCTAGGAAATCCGGGACACCGAACACCGGGGAG.

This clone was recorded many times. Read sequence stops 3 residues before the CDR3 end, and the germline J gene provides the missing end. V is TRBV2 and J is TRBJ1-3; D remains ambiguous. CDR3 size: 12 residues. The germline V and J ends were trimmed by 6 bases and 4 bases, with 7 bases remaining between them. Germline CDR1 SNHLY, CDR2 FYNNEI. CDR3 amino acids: CASRATGNTIYF. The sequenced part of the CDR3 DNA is TGTGCCAGCAGAGCAACGGGAAACACC.

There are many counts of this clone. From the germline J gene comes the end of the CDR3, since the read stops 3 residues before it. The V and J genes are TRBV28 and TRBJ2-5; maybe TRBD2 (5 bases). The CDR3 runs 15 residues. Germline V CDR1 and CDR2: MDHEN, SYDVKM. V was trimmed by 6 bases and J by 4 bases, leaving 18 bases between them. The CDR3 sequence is CASRPTEGRGETQYF. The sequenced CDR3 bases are TGTGCCAGCAGACCCACAGAGGGCCGAGGAGAGACC.

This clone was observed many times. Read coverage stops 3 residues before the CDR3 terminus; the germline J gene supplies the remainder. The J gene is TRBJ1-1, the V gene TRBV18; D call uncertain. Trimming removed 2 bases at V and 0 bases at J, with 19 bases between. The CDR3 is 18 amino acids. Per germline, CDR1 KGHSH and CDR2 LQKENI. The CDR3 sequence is CASSPVAATHRVNTEAFF. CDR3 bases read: TGTGCCAGCTCACCAGTCGCGGCAACCCATCGGGTGAACACTGAA.

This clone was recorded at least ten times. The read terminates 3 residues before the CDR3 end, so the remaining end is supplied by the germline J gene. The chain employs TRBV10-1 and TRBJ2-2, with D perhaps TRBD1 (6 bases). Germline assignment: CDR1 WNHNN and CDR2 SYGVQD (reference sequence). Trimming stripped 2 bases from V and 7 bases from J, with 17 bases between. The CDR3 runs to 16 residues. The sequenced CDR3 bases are TGCGCCAGCAGTGAGAGCTTACTCAGGGGTGACGGGGAG. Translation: CASSESLLRGDGE. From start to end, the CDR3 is CASSESLLRGDGELFF.

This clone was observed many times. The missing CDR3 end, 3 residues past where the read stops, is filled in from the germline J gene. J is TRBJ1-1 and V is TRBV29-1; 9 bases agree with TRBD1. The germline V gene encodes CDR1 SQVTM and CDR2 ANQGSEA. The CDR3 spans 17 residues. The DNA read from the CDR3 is TGCAGCGTTGAAGATTTGGGGGGACAGGGCGGGCATCCCGAA. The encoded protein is CSVEDLGGQGGHPE. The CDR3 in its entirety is CSVEDLGGQGGHPEAFF.

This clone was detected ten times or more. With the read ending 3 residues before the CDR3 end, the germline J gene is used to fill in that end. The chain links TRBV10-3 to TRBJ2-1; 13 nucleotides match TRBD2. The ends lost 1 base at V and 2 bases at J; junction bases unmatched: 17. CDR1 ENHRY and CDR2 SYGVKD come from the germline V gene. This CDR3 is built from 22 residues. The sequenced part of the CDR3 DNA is TGTGCCATCAGTGAGTTCGGACCGGGACTAGCGGGAAATAGAGGAGCCTACAATGAG. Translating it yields CAISEFGPGLAGNRGAYNE. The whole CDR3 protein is CAISEFGPGLAGNRGAYNEQFF.

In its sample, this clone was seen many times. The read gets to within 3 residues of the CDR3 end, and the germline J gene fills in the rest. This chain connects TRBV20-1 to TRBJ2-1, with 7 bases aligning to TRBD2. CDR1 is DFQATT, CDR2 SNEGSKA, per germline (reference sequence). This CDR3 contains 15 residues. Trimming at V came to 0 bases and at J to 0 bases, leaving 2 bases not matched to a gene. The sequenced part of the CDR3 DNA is TGCAGTGCTAGAGAACTAGCGTTCTCCTACAATGAG. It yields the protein CSARELAFSYNE. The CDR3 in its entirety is CSARELAFSYNEQFF.

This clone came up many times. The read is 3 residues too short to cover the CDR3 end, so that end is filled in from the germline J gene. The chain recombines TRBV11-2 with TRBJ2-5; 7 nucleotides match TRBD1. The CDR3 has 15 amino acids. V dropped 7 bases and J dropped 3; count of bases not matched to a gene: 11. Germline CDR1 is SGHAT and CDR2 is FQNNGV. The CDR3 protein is CASTRGWAGKETQYF. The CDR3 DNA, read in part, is TGTGCCAGCACCAGGGGGTGGGCAGGGAAAGAGACC.

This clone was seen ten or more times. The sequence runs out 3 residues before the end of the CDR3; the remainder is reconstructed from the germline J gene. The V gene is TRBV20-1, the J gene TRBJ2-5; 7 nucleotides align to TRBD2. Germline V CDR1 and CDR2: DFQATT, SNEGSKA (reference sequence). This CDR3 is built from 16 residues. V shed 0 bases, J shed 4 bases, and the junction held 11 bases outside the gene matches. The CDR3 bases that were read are TGCAGTGCTAGAGATCGAAACGGGGGGTTTGTAGAGACC. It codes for CSARDRNGGFVET. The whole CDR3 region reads CSARDRNGGFVETQYF.

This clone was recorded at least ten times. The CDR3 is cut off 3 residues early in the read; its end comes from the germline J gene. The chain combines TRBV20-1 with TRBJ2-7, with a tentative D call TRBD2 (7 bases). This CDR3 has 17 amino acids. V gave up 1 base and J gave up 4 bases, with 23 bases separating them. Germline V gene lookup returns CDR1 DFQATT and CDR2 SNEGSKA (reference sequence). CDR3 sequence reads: CSARVNTWGGGSYEQYF. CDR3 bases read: TGCAGTGCTAGAGTTAATACGTGGGGAGGGGGTTCGTACGAG.

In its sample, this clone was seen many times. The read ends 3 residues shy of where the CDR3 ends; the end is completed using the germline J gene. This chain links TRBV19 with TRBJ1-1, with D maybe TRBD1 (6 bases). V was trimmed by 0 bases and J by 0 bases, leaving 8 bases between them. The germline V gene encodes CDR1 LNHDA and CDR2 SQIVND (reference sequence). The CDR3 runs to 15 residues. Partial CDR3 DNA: TGTGCCAGTAGTATAGAGGGGGCGATGAACACTGAA. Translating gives CASSIEGAMNTE. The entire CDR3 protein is CASSIEGAMNTEAFF.

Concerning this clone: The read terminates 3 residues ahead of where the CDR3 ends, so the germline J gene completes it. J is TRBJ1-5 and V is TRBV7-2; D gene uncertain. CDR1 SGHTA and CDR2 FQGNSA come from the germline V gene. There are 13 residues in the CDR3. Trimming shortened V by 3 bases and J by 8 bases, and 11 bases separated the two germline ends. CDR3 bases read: TGTGCCAGCAGCTTTAGGCCGAGCGAGCCC. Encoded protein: CASSFRPSEP. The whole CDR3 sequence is CASSFRPSEPQHF.

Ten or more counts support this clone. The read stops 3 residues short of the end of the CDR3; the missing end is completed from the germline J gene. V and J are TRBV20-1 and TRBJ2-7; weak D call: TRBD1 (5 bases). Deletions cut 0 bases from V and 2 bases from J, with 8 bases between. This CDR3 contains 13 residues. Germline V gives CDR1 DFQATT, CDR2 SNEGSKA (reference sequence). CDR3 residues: CSAREGVTYEQYF. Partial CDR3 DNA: TGCAGTGCTAGAGAAGGGGTAACCTACGAG.

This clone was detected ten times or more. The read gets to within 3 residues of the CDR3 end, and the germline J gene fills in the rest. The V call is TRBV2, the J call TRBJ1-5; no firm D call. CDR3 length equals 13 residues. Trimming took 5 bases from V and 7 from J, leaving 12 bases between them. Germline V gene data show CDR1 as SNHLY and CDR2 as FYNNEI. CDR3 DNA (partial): TGTGCCAGCAGTCCAGAAGGCATCCAGCCC. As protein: CASSPEGIQP. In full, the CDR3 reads CASSPEGIQPQHF. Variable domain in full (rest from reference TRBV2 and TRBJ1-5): EPEVTQTPSHQVTQMGQEVILRCVPISNHLYFYWYRQILGQKVEFLVSFYNNEISEKSEIFDDQFSVERPDGSNFTLKIRSTKLEDSAMYFCASSPEGIQPQHFGDGTRLSIL.